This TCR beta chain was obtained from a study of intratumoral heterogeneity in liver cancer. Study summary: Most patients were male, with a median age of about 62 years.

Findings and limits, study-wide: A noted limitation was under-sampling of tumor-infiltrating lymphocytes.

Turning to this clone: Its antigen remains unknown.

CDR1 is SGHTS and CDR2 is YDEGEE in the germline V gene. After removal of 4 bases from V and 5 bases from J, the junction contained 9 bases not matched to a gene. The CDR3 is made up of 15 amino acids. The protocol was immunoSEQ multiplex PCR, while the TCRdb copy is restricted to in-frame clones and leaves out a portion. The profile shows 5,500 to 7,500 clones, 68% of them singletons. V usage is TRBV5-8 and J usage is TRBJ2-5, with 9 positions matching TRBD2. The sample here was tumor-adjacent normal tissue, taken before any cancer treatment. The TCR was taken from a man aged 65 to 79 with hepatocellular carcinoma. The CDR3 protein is CASSTGLAEAETQYF. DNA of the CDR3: TGTGCCAGCAGCACGGGACTAGCCGAGGCTGAGACCCAGTACTTC.